The TCR beta chain described here comes from a study of T cell repertoires in cytomegalovirus infection (dated by TCRdb to about 2019). The study in broad terms: Donor HLA type was relevant to the analysis, because carriage of CMV infection together with the matching HLA type was indicated by public TCR beta signatures. Findings and caveats that apply to the study as a whole: The ex vivo response was dominated by HLA-C-restricted CMV-specific TCR beta clonotypes, and the single most frequent clonotype in two of eight donors was supplied by these HLA-C-restricted clonotypes. In both this cohort and an independent roughly 360-donor cohort, the cumulative frequency of public TCR beta family members distinguished carriers of CMV infection plus the relevant HLA type.

In regard to this clonotype: What this receptor recognizes is not known. Nothing much larger sits one base from this clone, and base qualities are not available.

For sequencing, an Illumina HiSeq 1500 was employed. The public reads were run again by TCRdb, first through fastp at Q25 and then through MiXCR, and only productive beta chains were kept. Rows matching on CDR3 protein sequence are summarized as one entry with the most common DNA and genes. The sample includes fewer than 550,000 distinct CDR3 sequences, with about 11% observed a single time. Together, the top ten hold 10% of the sample. The CDR3 measures 12 amino acids from cysteine to phenylalanine. Only the CDR3 part of the read is kept: 36 bases, read in frame from the first base. V loses 5 bases, J loses 9 bases, and the germline ends lie 16 bases apart. The CDR1 and CDR2 encoded by the germline V gene (reference sequence) are DFQATT and SNEGSKA.

This clonotype was sampled from a human donor in good health (CMV status not recorded). Some clones in this sample may be carry-over from other donors' samples. The material sequenced was PBMCs. Here the chain combines TRBV20-1 and TRBJ1-2; the D segment could be TRBD1, given 5 matching bases. The nucleotide sequence reads as follows: TGCAGTGCTGGGGGAAGTCTCGGGCGCTACACCTTC. Its protein product is CSAGGSLGRYTF.